This TCR beta chain was recorded in a study of identical twins (dated by TCRdb to the mid-2010s). About the investigation overall: TCR alpha and beta repertoires from monozygotic twins, unrelated adults of various ages and cord blood were deep-sequenced to test whether fetal clonotypes persist. Replicate twin experiments were performed at different times using different library preparation protocols to rule out contamination.

The study at large found these results: In monozygotic twins, recombination models systematically underestimated out-of-frame TCR alpha sharing, but the models matched the sharing seen between unrelated individuals. Compared with coincidental sharing between unrelated individuals, out-of-frame TCR alpha sequences shared between twins showed an excess of sequences with low generation probability. Abundant cord blood beta clonotypes carried fewer insertions; young adult naive repertoires showed a weaker similar trend, while memory repertoires showed none. Invariant T cells such as MAIT and iNKT could partly confound zero-insertion analyses, though diverse VJ usage argued against this for most clonotypes. Excess twin sharing in beta out-of-frame sequences was weaker because fewer shared sequences lowered the signal-to-noise ratio. Because the same donors could not be followed over many years, the conclusions depended on cross-sectional statistical analysis.

All donors were healthy Caucasians. The twin cohort comprised three pairs of female monozygotic twins, all aged roughly 18 to 30 years. Positive isolation kits from Invitrogen were used to isolate CD4+ and CD8+ T cell populations. This clonotype has a handful of counts. Its specific antigen is unknown. No clone much larger than this one lies a single base away; base qualities are absent. The library was obtained by 5' RACE. The run used an Illumina HiSeq 2000. Template switching added a universal primer binding site, and the final cDNA carried a unique molecular identifier that allowed TCR cDNA molecules to be counted accurately. Specific primers in the conserved constant-segment region were used to synthesize first-strand cDNA for TCR alpha and beta chains. To control for contamination, every cDNA library carried two barcodes: a SMART-Mk sample barcode plus Illumina barcodes. TruSeq adapter sequences and Illumina sample barcodes were added in two successive PCR steps. The Illumina HiSeq platform was used with custom primers to sequence TCR alpha and beta cDNA libraries. The published analysis was carried out like this. Unique molecular identifiers were extracted from raw reads with MiGEC, and CDR3 positions were determined with MiXCR. For each individual, recombination models were inferred using an EM algorithm with the repgenHMM and IGoR tools. Shared clonotype analysis was performed with the tcR package in R, normalizing sharing by the product of cloneset sizes. To study raw recombination free of thymic and clonal selection effects, out-of-frame nonproductive sequences were analyzed. TCRdb passed the public sequencing reads through fastp at Q25 and MiXCR, retaining productive beta sequences. Each record represents a unique CDR3 protein, reported with the most common genes and DNA among its rows. It is TCRdb's table, rather than the study itself, that gives the V and J calls and clone size. The sample contains roughly 490,000 distinct CDR3 sequences, 14% of them found a single time. The ten largest clones capture about 1% of the sample.

The CDR3 measures 12 amino acids from cysteine to phenylalanine. Only the CDR3 DNA is retained, 36 bases long and in frame from the first base. V is reduced by 5 bases and J by 8 bases, leaving a spacing of 10 bases between them. Looking up the germline V gene (reference sequence) yields CDR1 LGHDT and CDR2 YNNKEL. These data were also filed under a second study, of yellow fever vaccine responses in identical twins. The other study reports the following: The T cell response to vaccination in identical twins was reported by the authors to appear partly convergent and partly personalized. In the study, vaccine-responding T cell clones were precisely tracked in identical twins.

Sample: CD4+ T cells sorted from blood. The chain uses TRBV3-1 and TRBJ2-1; the D gene lacks a confident call. The origin of this receptor is a woman aged 18 to 35 in good health. Read as DNA, the sequence is TGTGCCAGCAGCATCAGTTACCATGAGCAGTTCTTC. It is translated as CASSISYHEQFF.